This TCR beta chain was captured by sequencing in a study of shared clonotypes between healthy human individuals. Broader study findings: In the sorted subsets, rarefaction showed sequencing was incomplete despite large depth. Non-shared clonotypes displayed generation probabilities falling below those of clonotypes present in all four donors.

Generated by immunoSEQ multiplex PCR, the TCRdb table keeps only in-frame clones and is missing some. The table includes 1.6 million or so clones, 96% detected once. The V gene's germline CDR1 is SQVTM and CDR2 ANQGSEA. V shed 4 bases, J shed 4 bases, and the junction held 4 bases outside the gene matches. This CDR3 has 13 amino acids. As to this clone: The target antigen is unknown.

Sequenced material: naive CD4+ T cells sorted from blood. Regarding subset: CD45RA+ positively selected. The clonotype comes from a man aged 25 to 40 in good health. The rearrangement joins TRBV29-1 to TRBJ2-1; 7 bases agree with TRBD1. The CDR3 DNA sequence: TGCAGCGTTGGACAGGGAAATTACAATGAGCAGTTCTTC. This sequence encodes CSVGQGNYNEQFF.